This T cell receptor (beta chain) was found in a study of CD8+ T cells in alopecia areata. Isolated RNA was reverse transcribed into cDNA used as the sequencing template. Assay used: immunoSEQ multiplex PCR; TCRdb lists only in-frame clones, some missing. The table lists 150,000 to 200,000 clones, 67% of them singletons. The table lists this clone with a few counts. Antigen specificity is unknown. The ends lost 2 bases at V and 4 bases at J; junction bases unmatched: 4. Germline V gene data show CDR1 as SQVTM and CDR2 as ANQGSEA. The CDR3 consists of 15 residues. Whole-study results and caveats: For lesional scalp, especially alopecia totalis/universalis, clonality was higher than in normal scalp.

The chain carries TRBV29-1 and TRBJ2-2; 10 bases are shared with TRBD2. The specimen comprised CD8+ T cells sorted from blood, sampled at week 0. The source of this sequence is a human donor with alopecia areata. This chain's CDR3 is CSVEPSGGSTGELFF. The CDR3 region has the DNA TGCAGCGTTGAACCTAGCGGGGGAAGCACCGGGGAGCTGTTTTTT.